The text below deals with one T cell receptor (beta chain). Its antigen remains unidentified. This sample was included in a study of shared clonotypes between healthy human individuals. Study results and caveats: Memory subsets generally showed lower estimated richness than naive subsets.

The CDR3 runs 15 residues. Trimming cost V 1 base and J 0 bases, with 10 bases left between them. Germline V gives CDR1 SGHNT, CDR2 YYREEE (reference sequence). CD45RO negativity and positive selection for CCR7 defined naive CD8 cells, a population that excluded terminally differentiated effector memory CD45RA+ cells. Healthy HIV-negative adults with no recent acute infections or vaccinations were recruited as donors. All the donors were Caucasian adults who lived in Nashville, Tennessee. Clones were read by immunoSEQ multiplex PCR, and TCRdb kept only the in-frame ones, dropping some. Counted here are about 2.2 million clones, approximately 94% occurring once; the ten biggest clones make up about 1.5%.

This TCR was sampled from a man between 18 and 35 years old in good health. Some clones in this sample may be carry-over from other donors' samples. Sequencing was performed on naive CD8+ T cells from PBMCs. The J gene is TRBJ1-1, the V gene TRBV5-4, with D tentatively TRBD1 (5 bases). The CDR3 here is CASSLIQAMNTEAFF. The CDR3 DNA is TGTGCCAGCAGCTTGATACAGGCCATGAACACTGAAGCTTTCTTT.